One and the same sample provided the 31 T cell receptor beta chains below, sequenced in a study of brain T cells in children with intractable seizures. Assay: immunoSEQ multiplex PCR; the TCRdb copy retains only in-frame clones and omits some. The data show 60,000 to 85,000 clones, with under 95% seen just once and 1.5% held by the top ten. The sequenced sample was peripheral blood, obtained at surgery. These TCRs come from a boy under two years old with tuberous sclerosis and intractable seizures.

J is TRBJ1-1 and V is TRBV6-4, with TRBD1 matching over 9 bases. V gave up 6 bases and J gave up 1 base; unmatched junction bases: 6. CDR1 is MRHNA and CDR2 is SNTAGT in the germline V gene. The CDR3 consists of 15 residues. CDR3 sequence (DNA): TGTGCCAGCAGCCCCGGGACAGGGCCGAACACTGAAGCTTTCTTT. Encoded protein: CASSPGTGPNTEAFF.

The chain carries TRBV3-1 (or the pseudogene TRBV3-2) and TRBJ1-1, with D possibly TRBD1 on 5 matching bases. Germline values: CDR1 LGHDT, CDR2 YNNKEL (reference sequence). V gave up 5 bases and J gave up 5 bases, with 12 bases separating them. The CDR3 sequence is 13 residues long. The CDR3 is CASSFLGGTEAFF. CDR3 bases: TGTGCCAGCAGCTTCCTGGGGGGGACTGAAGCTTTCTTT.

CDR3 nucleotide sequence: TGCGCCAGCAGCTTGGAGGCAGGGGCCCTGAACACTGAAGCTTTCTTT. Translation: CASSLEAGALNTEAFF. The V and J genes are TRBV5-1 and TRBJ1-1; a weak D match, TRBD1 (6 bases). The CDR3 extends over 16 amino acids. The V gene lost 0 bases and the J gene lost 0 bases, with 12 bases spanning the gap. The germline V gene encodes CDR1 SGHRS and CDR2 YFSETQ.

The CDR3 DNA is TGTGCCAGCAGCCCAACCCTTTCAGGAGTTGGCGATACGCAGTATTTT. Its translation: CASSPTLSGVGDTQYF. The chain employs TRBV13 and TRBJ2-3; unclear D gene. Germline CDR1 is PRHDT and CDR2 is FYEKMQ (reference sequence). The V and J ends lost 5 bases and 6 bases respectively, with 21 bases between them. CDR3 length equals 16 residues.

The chain uses TRBV6-6 and TRBJ1-1, with 8 bases identical to TRBD1. Per germline, CDR1 MNHNY and CDR2 SVGAGI (reference sequence). V lost 2 bases, J lost 5 bases, and 7 bases stayed unmatched. The CDR3 loop spans 15 amino acids. Here the CDR3 reads CASSYAQGAATEAFF. The CDR3 DNA is TGTGCCAGCAGTTACGCCCAGGGGGCCGCGACTGAAGCTTTCTTT.

This rearrangement joins TRBV7-8 to TRBJ2-5, with D hard to call. The CDR3 has 14 amino acids. CDR1 SGHVS and CDR2 FQNEAQ come from the germline V gene. Trimming removed 3 bases from V and 3 bases from J, with 11 bases in between. This chain's CDR3 is CASSFDLGKETQYF. CDR3 coding DNA: TGTGCCAGCAGCTTCGACCTCGGAAAAGAGACCCAGTACTTC. The complete variable domain, with remaining parts taken from reference TRBV7-8 and TRBJ2-5, reads GAGVSQSPRYKVAKRGQDVALRCDPISGHVSLFWYQQALGQGPEFLTYFQNEAQLDKSGLPSDRFFAERPEGSVSTLKIQRTQQEDSAVYLCASSFDLGKETQYFGPGTRLLVL.

The rearrangement links TRBV6-5 to TRBJ2-7; D possibly corresponds to TRBD1 (6 bases). The CDR3 runs 14 residues. The V and J ends lost 7 bases and 2 bases respectively, with 15 bases between them. CDR1 is MNHEY, CDR2 SVGAGI, per germline. The CDR3 spells CASKRQVATYEQYF. CDR3 in DNA: TGTGCCAGCAAACGACAGGTGGCAACCTACGAGCAGTACTTC.

The rearrangement uses TRBV11-2 and TRBJ1-1, with 9 bases aligning to TRBD1. Germline lookup yields CDR1 SGHAT and CDR2 FQNNGV. The CDR3 runs 14 residues. Trimming cost V 4 bases and J 1 base; bases outside gene matches: 1. The CDR3 DNA sequence: TGTGCCAGCAGCTGGGACAGGGAGAACACTGAAGCTTTCTTT. Protein sequence: CASSWDRENTEAFF.

The CDR3 protein is CASSSRGGNTIYF. The CDR3 region has the DNA TGCGCCAGCAGCAGCAGGGGCGGAAACACCATATATTTT. The chain has TRBV5-1 and TRBJ1-3; a weak D match, TRBD1 (6 bases). Trimming removed 4 bases from V and 4 bases from J, with 9 bases in between. Germline CDR1 is SGHRS and CDR2 is YFSETQ. CDR3 length: 13 residues.

This CDR3 reads CASSLWTDGYTF. The CDR3 bases are TGTGCCAGCAGCCTATGGACTGATGGCTACACCTTC. The V and J genes are TRBV3-1 (or the pseudogene TRBV3-2) and TRBJ1-2; the D is unclear. Germline values: CDR1 LGHDT, CDR2 YNNKEL (reference sequence). There are 12 residues in the CDR3. V lost 4 bases to trimming and J lost 6 bases, with 9 bases between them.

This clone has a handful of counts. The chain uses TRBV7-9 and TRBJ1-2; D is undetermined. V shed 5 bases and J shed 8 bases, with 6 bases lying between them. This CDR3 contains 10 residues. CDR1 SEHNR and CDR2 FQNEAQ come from the germline V gene (reference sequence). The CDR3 protein is CASSAGGYTF. In DNA form, the CDR3 reads TGTGCCAGCAGCGCGGGGGGCTACACCTTC.

The V call is TRBV2, the J call TRBJ1-3; the D gene is possibly TRBD1 (5 bases). CDR3 length: 13 residues. V was clipped by 2 bases and J by 5 bases, with 7 bases between them. Germline assignment: CDR1 SNHLY and CDR2 FYNNEI. CDR3 DNA: TGTGCCAGCAGTGAATCAGGGAGAAACACCATATATTTT. It encodes CASSESGRNTIYF.

V gene TRBV27 combines with J gene TRBJ2-7, with a tentative D call TRBD1 (5 bases). Trimming took off 3 bases at V and 7 bases at J, with 19 bases between the two ends. Germline V gene data show CDR1 as MNHEY and CDR2 as SMNVEV (reference sequence). The CDR3 runs to 15 residues. The CDR3 here is CASSFVGAQGLEQYF. The CDR3 DNA follows: TGTGCCAGCAGTTTCGTAGGGGCCCAGGGTTTGGAGCAGTACTTC.

This sequence joins TRBV6-5 and TRBJ1-2, with TRBD1 as a possible D gene (6 bases). Trimming stripped 7 bases from V and 2 bases from J, with 14 bases between. Germline V CDR1 and CDR2: MNHEY, SVGAGI. The CDR3 loop spans 14 amino acids. CDR3 nucleotide sequence: TGTGCCAGCAAGGTGATAGGGGGGAACTATGGCTACACCTTC. This codes for CASKVIGGNYGYTF.

The chain combines TRBV9 with TRBJ2-5, with 9 bases lining up with TRBD2. The CDR3 runs to 16 residues. Per germline, CDR1 SGDLS and CDR2 YYNGEE. J lost 5 bases, V lost 0 bases, and 8 bases had no gene match. CDR3 sequence (DNA): TGTGCCAGCAGCGTAGCTCCGGCTAGCGGGGTGGAGACCCAGTACTTC. This translates into CASSVAPASGVETQYF.

This clone came up once. This chain links TRBV20-1 with TRBJ2-7; 7 bases fit TRBD1. Unmatched junction bases numbered 8, after V lost 3 bases and J lost 0 bases. Germline lookup yields CDR1 DFQATT and CDR2 SNEGSKA (reference sequence). The CDR3 loop spans 15 amino acids. This chain's CDR3 is CSASNNRGTSYEQYF. The CDR3 DNA sequence: TGCAGTGCTAGTAACAACAGGGGTACCTCCTACGAGCAGTACTTC.

The chain carries TRBV19 and TRBJ2-2; D perhaps matches TRBD2 (5 bases). The V end lost 8 bases, the J end lost 4 bases, and 14 bases lay between the germline ends. The germline gives CDR1 LNHDA, CDR2 SQIVND (reference sequence). The CDR3 loop spans 14 amino acids. The CDR3 DNA is TGTGCCAGTCGGACCAGCCGGGGCACCGGGGAGCTGTTTTTT. Translated, it gives CASRTSRGTGELFF.

The chain links TRBV2 to TRBJ1-5, with 9 positions matching TRBD1. V lost 6 bases to trimming and J lost 3 bases; unmatched junction nucleotides: 6. Germline CDR1 reads SNHLY; CDR2 reads FYNNEI. The CDR3 spans 15 residues. The CDR3 nucleotides read TGTGCCAGCAGAAAACAGGGGGCTTTCAATCAGCCCCAGCATTTT. This codes for CASRKQGAFNQPQHF.

The J gene is TRBJ2-1, the V gene TRBV6-5, with 8 bases that match TRBD1. V was pared by 6 bases and J by 2 bases, with 3 bases of the junction left unmatched. The CDR3 has 14 residues. Germline V CDR1 and CDR2: MNHEY, SVGAGI. CDR3 loop: CASRQQGAYNEQFF. CDR3 DNA sequence: TGTGCCAGCAGACAACAGGGGGCCTACAATGAGCAGTTCTTC.

The chain joins TRBV5-6 to TRBJ2-5; 11 nucleotides agree with TRBD2. V lost 4 bases to trimming and J lost 3 bases; unmatched junction nucleotides: 11. The CDR3 has 17 residues. From germline, CDR1 is SGHDT and CDR2 YYEEEE. CDR3 nucleotides: TGTGCCAGCAGCCAACTGGGACTAGCGGCTGACGAAGAGACCCAGTACTTC. Translation gives CASSQLGLAADEETQYF.

V usage is TRBV5-1 and J usage is TRBJ2-3; 10 bases agree with TRBD2. Trimming at V came to 8 bases and at J to 5 bases, leaving 2 bases not matched to a gene. CDR1 is SGHRS, CDR2 YFSETQ, per germline. The CDR3 is 12 residues long. CDR3 sequence reads: CASSGGIDTQYF. In nucleotides, the CDR3 is TGCGCCAGTAGCGGGGGGATAGATACGCAGTATTTT.

The chain is built from TRBV28 and TRBJ2-3; the match to TRBD1 covers 10 bases. The V gene end was trimmed by 7 bases and the J gene end by 0 bases; junction bases not matched to a gene: 13. This CDR3 contains 18 residues. Germline V lookup: CDR1 MDHEN, CDR2 SYDVKM. In DNA, the CDR3 is TGTGCCAGCACCACCCAGGGAGGGACAGGGGCTAGCACAGATACGCAGTATTTT. It translates to CASTTQGGTGASTDTQYF.

The rearrangement uses TRBV5-6 and TRBJ2-1; tentatively, D is TRBD2 (5 bases). Trimming took 0 bases from V and 3 from J, leaving 16 bases between them. In germline, CDR1 is SGHDT, CDR2 YYEEEE. The CDR3 is made up of 17 amino acids. The CDR3 coding sequence is TGTGCCAGCAGCTTGGAGAGGCCGGGGATGAGCTACAATGAGCAGTTCTTC. Translated: CASSLERPGMSYNEQFF.

V and J are TRBV6-5 and TRBJ2-1, with TRBD1 as a possible D gene (7 bases). Germline assignment: CDR1 MNHEY and CDR2 SVGAGI. Trimming took 1 base from V and 7 from J, leaving 14 bases between them. This CDR3 is built from 15 residues. CDR3 nucleotide sequence: TGTGCCAGCAGTTACTACAGGGGAGGCTTAAATGAGCAGTTCTTC. It translates to CASSYYRGGLNEQFF.

The V gene is TRBV6-5, the J gene TRBJ2-5; tentative D call: TRBD2 (5 bases). Germline V gene lookup returns CDR1 MNHEY and CDR2 SVGAGI. This CDR3 has 15 amino acids. Deletions cut 6 bases from V and 0 bases from J, with 14 bases between. CDR3 nucleotides: TGTGCCAGCAGCCCCAAAACTAGGTACCAAGAGACCCAGTACTTC. Amino acid sequence: CASSPKTRYQETQYF.

This chain joins TRBV9 and TRBJ1-2; the match to TRBD1 covers 7 bases. Trimming took 3 bases from V and 5 from J; bases not matched to a gene: 10. The CDR3 has 15 residues. CDR1 and CDR2 (germline): SGDLS, YYNGEE. The CDR3 DNA is TGTGCCAGCAGCGCGCTACAGGGGTCGAATTATGGCTACACCTTC. Translating gives CASSALQGSNYGYTF.

This chain uses TRBV5-1 with TRBJ2-7, with 11 nucleotides matching TRBD2. The J segment lost 4 bases and the V segment lost 0 bases, leaving 3 bases of the junction unmatched. The CDR3 consists of 15 residues. Germline loops: CDR1 SGHRS, CDR2 YFSETQ. CDR3 in DNA: TGCGCCAGCAGCTTGGGACTAGCGGGGAATTACGAGCAGTACTTC. Encoded protein: CASSLGLAGNYEQYF.

The chain couples TRBV24-1 to TRBJ2-7, with 9 bases identical to TRBD2. V was clipped by 10 bases and J by 6 bases; unmatched bases: 6. Germline values: CDR1 KGHDR, CDR2 SFDVKD. This CDR3 has 12 residues. CDR3 loop: CATSWREGEQYF. The CDR3 DNA is TGTGCCACAAGCTGGCGGGAGGGCGAGCAGTACTTC.

The chain recombines TRBV10-1 with TRBJ2-3; 11 bases map to TRBD2. The CDR3 has 15 amino acids. Unmatched junction bases numbered 5, after V lost 5 bases and J lost 4 bases. From germline, CDR1 is WNHNN and CDR2 SYGVQD (reference sequence). CDR3 in DNA: TGCGCCAGCAGTTCTAGCGGGAGGAGGGCAGATACGCAGTATTTT. It yields the protein CASSSSGRRADTQYF.

Only one count was recorded for this clone. V usage is TRBV27 and J usage is TRBJ2-7; perhaps TRBD1 as D (6 bases). Per the germline V gene, CDR1 is MNHEY and CDR2 is SMNVEV (reference sequence). Trimming took 2 bases from V and 2 from J, leaving 10 bases between them. This CDR3 region has 14 residues. The CDR3 DNA sequence: TGTGCCAGCAGTTTACAGGGGAGCCCCTACGAGCAGTACTTC. Residues: CASSLQGSPYEQYF.

The chain employs TRBV4-1 and TRBJ2-1, with 14 bases that match TRBD2. Germline V gene lookup returns CDR1 MGHRA and CDR2 YSYEKL. V trimming: 4 bases; J trimming: 5 bases; junction bases outside the gene matches: 16. CDR3 length equals 20 residues. CDR3: CASSPPGLAGGHNPNNEQFF. In DNA form, the CDR3 reads TGCGCCAGCAGCCCTCCCGGACTAGCGGGAGGCCATAACCCGAACAATGAGCAGTTCTTC.